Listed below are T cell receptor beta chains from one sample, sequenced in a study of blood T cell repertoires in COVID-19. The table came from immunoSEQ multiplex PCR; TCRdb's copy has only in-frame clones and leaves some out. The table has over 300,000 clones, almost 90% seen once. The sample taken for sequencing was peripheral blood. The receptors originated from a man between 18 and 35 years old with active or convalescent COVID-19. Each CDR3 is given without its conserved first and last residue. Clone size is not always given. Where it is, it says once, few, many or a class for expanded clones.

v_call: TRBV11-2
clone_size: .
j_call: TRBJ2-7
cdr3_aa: ASSLGSGSTPFRAYEQY

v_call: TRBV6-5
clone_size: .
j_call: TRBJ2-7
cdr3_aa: ASSYSTAVAGDEQY

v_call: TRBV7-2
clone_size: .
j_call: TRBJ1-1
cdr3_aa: ASSLTGHNTEAF

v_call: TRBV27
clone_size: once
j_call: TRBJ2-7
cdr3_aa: ASSLSGPLLGEQY

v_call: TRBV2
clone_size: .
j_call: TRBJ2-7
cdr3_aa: ASSGTGVYEQY

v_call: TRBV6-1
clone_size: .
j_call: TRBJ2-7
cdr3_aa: ASSERVIRDRGGEQY

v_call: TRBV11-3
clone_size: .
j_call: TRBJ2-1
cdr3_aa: ASSTGTTSYNEQF

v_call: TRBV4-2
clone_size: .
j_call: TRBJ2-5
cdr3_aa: ASSQTRSGGWKTQY

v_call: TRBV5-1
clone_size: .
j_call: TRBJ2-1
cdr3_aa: ASSLDTGSYNEQF

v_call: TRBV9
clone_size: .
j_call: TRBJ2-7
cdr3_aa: ASSVSGGFSYEQY

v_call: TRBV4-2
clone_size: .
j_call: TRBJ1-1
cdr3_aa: ASSPNRGENTEAF

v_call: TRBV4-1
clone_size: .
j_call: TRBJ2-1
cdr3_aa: ASSQGPGDNEQF

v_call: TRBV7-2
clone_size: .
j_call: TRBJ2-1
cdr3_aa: ASSSLGGSQNEQF

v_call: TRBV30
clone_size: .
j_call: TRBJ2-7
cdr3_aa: AWWTGTGFHEQY

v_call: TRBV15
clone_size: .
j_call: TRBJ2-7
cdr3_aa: ATSRAGRGHEQY

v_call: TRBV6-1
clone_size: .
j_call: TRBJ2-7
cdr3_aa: ASSGTGVRTSGRAYEQY

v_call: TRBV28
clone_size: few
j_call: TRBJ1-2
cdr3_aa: ASRPPQGADGYT

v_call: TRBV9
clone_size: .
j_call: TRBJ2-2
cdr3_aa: ASSVLADTGELF

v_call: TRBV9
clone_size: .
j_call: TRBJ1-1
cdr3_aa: ASSPTGRGTEAF

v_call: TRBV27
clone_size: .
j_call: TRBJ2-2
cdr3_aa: ASSLYGRSNTGELF

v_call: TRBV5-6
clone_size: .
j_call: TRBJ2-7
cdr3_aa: ASSGGTGLTYEQY

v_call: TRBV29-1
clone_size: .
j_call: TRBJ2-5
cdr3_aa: SGAEETQY

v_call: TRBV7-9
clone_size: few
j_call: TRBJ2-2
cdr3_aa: ASSLVRDRVDTGELF

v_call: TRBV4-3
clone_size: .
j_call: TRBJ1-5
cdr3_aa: ASSQDLITGGLNSNQPQH

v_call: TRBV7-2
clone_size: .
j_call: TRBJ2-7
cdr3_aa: ASSYRLADYEQY

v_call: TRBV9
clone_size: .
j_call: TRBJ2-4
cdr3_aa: ASSQTGGQNIQY

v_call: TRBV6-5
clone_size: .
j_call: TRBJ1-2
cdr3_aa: AGRQGRNYGYT

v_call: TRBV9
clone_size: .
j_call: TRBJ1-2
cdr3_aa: ASSATGANYGYT

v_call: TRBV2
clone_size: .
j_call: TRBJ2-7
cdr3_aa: ASRQLAGFLYEQY

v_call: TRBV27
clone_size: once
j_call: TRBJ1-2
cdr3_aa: ASSSPPRQGGTYGYT

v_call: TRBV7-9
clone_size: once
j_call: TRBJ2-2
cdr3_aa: ASSFRTGNTGELF

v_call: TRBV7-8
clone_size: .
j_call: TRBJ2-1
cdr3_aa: ASSLTSGEQF

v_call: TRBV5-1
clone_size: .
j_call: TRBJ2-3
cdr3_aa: ASSLVGSGGGDTQY

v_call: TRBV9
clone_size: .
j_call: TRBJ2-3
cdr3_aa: ASSAVGSSTDTQY

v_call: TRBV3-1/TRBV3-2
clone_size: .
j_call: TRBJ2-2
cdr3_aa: ASSQVRRQGARPGELF

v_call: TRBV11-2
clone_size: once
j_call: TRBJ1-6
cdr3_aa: ASSLGTGLGSSYNSPLH

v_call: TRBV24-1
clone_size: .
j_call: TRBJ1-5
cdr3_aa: ATSDPTGKQPQH

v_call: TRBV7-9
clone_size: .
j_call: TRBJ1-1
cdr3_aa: ASSLARSRTEAF

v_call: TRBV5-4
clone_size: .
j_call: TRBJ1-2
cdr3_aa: ASSLDRVAYT

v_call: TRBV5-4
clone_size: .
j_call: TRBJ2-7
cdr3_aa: ASSTPGKGEQY

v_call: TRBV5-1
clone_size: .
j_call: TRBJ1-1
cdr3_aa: ASSLGAGGFNTEAF

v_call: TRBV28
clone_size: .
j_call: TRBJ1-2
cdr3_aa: ASSLSGAGYGYT

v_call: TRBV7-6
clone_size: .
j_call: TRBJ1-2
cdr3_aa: ASSLSVGTGGAGYGYT

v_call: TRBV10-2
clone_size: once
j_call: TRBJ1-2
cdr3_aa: ASSEDRGHGYT

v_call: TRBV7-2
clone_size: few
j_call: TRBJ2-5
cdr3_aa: ASSLEVAGGEETQY

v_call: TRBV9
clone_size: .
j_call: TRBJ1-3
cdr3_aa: ASSVDLASSGNTIY

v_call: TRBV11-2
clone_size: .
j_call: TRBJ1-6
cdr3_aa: ASSLAGRRASPLH

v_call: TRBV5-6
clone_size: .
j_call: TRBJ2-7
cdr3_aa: ASSWTGVHEQY

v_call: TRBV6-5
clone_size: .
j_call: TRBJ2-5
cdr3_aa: ASTLSGVGETQY

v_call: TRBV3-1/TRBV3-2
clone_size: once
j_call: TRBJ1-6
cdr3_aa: ASSRTTGKSSPLH

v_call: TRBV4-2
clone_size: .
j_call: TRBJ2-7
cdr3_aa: ASSQAGTGGPLMNEQY

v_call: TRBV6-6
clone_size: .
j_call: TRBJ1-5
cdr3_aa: ATTVSRDRVNQPQH